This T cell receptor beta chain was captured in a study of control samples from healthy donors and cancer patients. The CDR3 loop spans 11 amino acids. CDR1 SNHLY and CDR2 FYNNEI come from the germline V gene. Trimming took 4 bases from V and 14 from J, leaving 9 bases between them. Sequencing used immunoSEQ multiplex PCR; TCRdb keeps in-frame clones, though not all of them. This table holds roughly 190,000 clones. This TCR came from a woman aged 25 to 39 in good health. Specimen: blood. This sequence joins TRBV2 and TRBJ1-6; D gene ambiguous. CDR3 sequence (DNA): TGTGCCAGCAGTGGGGAGATGGCCCTCCACTTT. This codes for CASSGEMALHF.